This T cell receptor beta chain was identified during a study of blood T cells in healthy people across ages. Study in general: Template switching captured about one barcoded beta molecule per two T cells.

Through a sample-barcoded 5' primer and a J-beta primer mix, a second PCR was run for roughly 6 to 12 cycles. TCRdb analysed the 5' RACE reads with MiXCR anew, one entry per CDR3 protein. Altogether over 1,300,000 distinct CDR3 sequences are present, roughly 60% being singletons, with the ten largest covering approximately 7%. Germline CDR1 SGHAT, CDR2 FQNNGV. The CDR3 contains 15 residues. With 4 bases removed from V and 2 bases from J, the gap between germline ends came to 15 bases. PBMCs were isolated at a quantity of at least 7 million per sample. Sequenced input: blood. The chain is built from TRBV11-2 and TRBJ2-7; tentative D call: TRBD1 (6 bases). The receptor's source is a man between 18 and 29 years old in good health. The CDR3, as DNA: TGTGCCAGCAGCTCATCCGGGACAACAACCTACGAGCAGTACTTC. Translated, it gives CASSSSGTTTYEQYF.